The 32 T cell receptor beta chains in this list originate from one sample, sequenced in a study of shared clonotypes between healthy human individuals. CD8 cells regarded as naive lacked CD45RO, were positively chosen for CCR7, and omitted terminally differentiated effector memory CD45RA+ cells. Some clones are missing from TCRdb's copy, which holds only in-frame ones; the method was immunoSEQ multiplex PCR. This sample carries roughly 550,000 clones, just under 97% of them seen once, and the ten largest clones take roughly 0.1%. Sequencing was done on a sample of naive CD8+ T cells sorted from blood. These receptors all come from a woman aged 25 to 39 in good health.

V is TRBV28 and J is TRBJ2-7, with unresolved D. CDR3 size: 14 residues. Looked up from germline, CDR1 is MDHEN and CDR2 is SYDVKM. Trimming took off 1 base at V and 3 bases at J, with 10 bases between the two ends. The CDR3 bases are TGTGCCAGCAGTTTATATGGCCGAAACTACGAGCAGTACTTC. Translation: CASSLYGRNYEQYF.

This chain joins TRBV28 and TRBJ2-7; D is uncertain. The CDR3 length is 13 residues. Germline loops: CDR1 MDHEN, CDR2 SYDVKM. V lost 5 bases to trimming and J lost 1 base, with 9 bases between them. The CDR3 protein is CASSTTDSYEQYF. The CDR3, as DNA: TGTGCCAGCAGTACCACAGATTCCTACGAGCAGTACTTC.

This clone appeared once. The chain joins TRBV27 to TRBJ2-1; D may be TRBD1 or TRBD2 (6 bases each). Germline CDR1 and CDR2: MNHEY and SMNVEV (reference sequence). V dropped 6 bases and J dropped 2 bases, with 14 bases sitting between them. The CDR3 is made up of 15 amino acids. CDR3 nucleotide sequence: TGTGCCAGCAGGGGCGGGGCAGGGGCCTACAATGAGCAGTTCTTC. Amino acid sequence: CASRGGAGAYNEQFF.

The chain combines TRBV2 with TRBJ1-1; tentative D call: TRBD1 (6 bases). Trimming took 6 bases from V and 0 from J, leaving 23 bases between them. Germline loops: CDR1 SNHLY, CDR2 FYNNEI. The CDR3 has 18 residues. In DNA, the CDR3 is TGTGCCAGCAGCCGCACTCCCACAGGGTTTGAGATGAACACTGAAGCTTTCTTT. Its translation: CASSRTPTGFEMNTEAFF.

This sequence joins TRBV4-1 and TRBJ2-5; possibly TRBD2 for D (5 bases). The end of the DNA aligns better with TRBJ2-7, so the J call may be wrong. Germline V gene lookup returns CDR1 MGHRA and CDR2 YSYEKL. CDR3 length: 14 amino acids. The CDR3 region is CASSQALLAGEQYF. CDR3 bases: TGCGCCAGCAGCCAAGCCCTCCTAGCCGGCGAGCAGTACTTC.

This chain links TRBV2 with TRBJ2-1; 7 positions agree with TRBD1. Unmatched junction bases numbered 17, after V lost 8 bases and J lost 7 bases. Germline loops: CDR1 SNHLY, CDR2 FYNNEI. This CDR3 contains 16 residues. CDR3 bases: TGTGCCAGCGTAGAAGAACCGGGACAGCTCAGGAATGAGCAGTTCTTC. Translated, it gives CASVEEPGQLRNEQFF.

The chain employs TRBV29-1 and TRBJ1-1; D is unresolved. With 5 bases removed from V and 4 bases from J, the gap between germline ends came to 8 bases. Germline V gene sequence: CDR1 SQVTM, CDR2 ANQGSEA. The CDR3 is 11 amino acids. The CDR3 reads CSVLQVTEAFF. In DNA, the CDR3 is TGCAGCGTTCTACAAGTCACTGAAGCTTTCTTT.

The chain carries TRBV2 and TRBJ1-1; D is unclear. This CDR3 region has 13 residues. Trimming shortened V by 4 bases and J by 0 bases, and 6 bases separated the two germline ends. Germline V CDR1 and CDR2: SNHLY, FYNNEI. The CDR3 DNA follows: TGTGCCAGCAGTGTAGGGTTGAACACTGAAGCTTTCTTT. Protein sequence: CASSVGLNTEAFF.

The chain combines TRBV6-4 with TRBJ2-1, with 14 bases matching TRBD2. V trimming: 2 bases; J trimming: 6 bases; junction bases outside the gene matches: 0. The CDR3 is made up of 15 amino acids. Germline assignment: CDR1 MRHNA and CDR2 SNTAGT. CDR3 nucleotides: TGTGCCAGCAGTGACGGGACTAGCGGGGGCAATGAGCAGTTCTTC. Amino acid sequence: CASSDGTSGGNEQFF.

V is TRBV28 and J is TRBJ2-7; 11 nucleotides match TRBD2. Germline assignment: CDR1 MDHEN and CDR2 SYDVKM. The CDR3 totals 15 residues. V shed 5 bases and J 2 bases; nucleotides not matched to a gene: 5. CDR3 bases: TGTGCCAGCAGTCGACTAGCGGGACCCACCTACGAGCAGTACTTC. This translates into CASSRLAGPTYEQYF. Combining the CDR3 with reference TRBV28 and TRBJ2-7 gives the whole variable domain DVKVTQSSRYLVKRTGEKVFLECVQDMDHENMFWYRQDPGLGLRLIYFSYDVKMKEKGDIPEGYSVSREKKERFSLILESASTNQTSMYLCASSRLAGPTYEQYFGPGTRLTVT.

The chain links TRBV9 to TRBJ2-2; 7 bases align to TRBD2. This CDR3 region has 13 residues. The V segment lost 4 bases and the J segment 6 bases; nucleotides outside the gene matches: 3. Germline V CDR1 and CDR2: SGDLS, YYNGEE. The CDR3 nucleotides are TGTGCCAGCAGCCCGACTAGCCCCGGGGAGCTGTTTTTT. Translated: CASSPTSPGELFF.

The V gene is TRBV10-3, the J gene TRBJ1-1; TRBD1 aligns across 7 bases. After removal of 6 bases from V and 0 bases from J, the junction contained 13 bases not matched to a gene. There are 17 residues in the CDR3. The germline V gene encodes CDR1 ENHRY and CDR2 SYGVKD. DNA for the CDR3: TGTGCCATCAGCCACCCCCCTCAGACAGGGTTGAACACTGAAGCTTTCTTT. Protein product: CAISHPPQTGLNTEAFF.

The rearrangement links TRBV28 to TRBJ1-1; 10 bases fit TRBD1. The V gene's germline CDR1 is MDHEN and CDR2 SYDVKM. The CDR3 covers 14 residues. The V and J ends lost 5 bases and 5 bases, in that order; junction bases with no gene match: 5. CDR3 sequence reads: CASSLDRGPTEAFF. CDR3 DNA sequence: TGTGCCAGCAGTCTAGACAGGGGGCCGACTGAAGCTTTCTTT.

V usage is TRBV29-1 and J usage is TRBJ2-7; D gene unclear. V dropped 7 bases and J dropped 6 bases, with 19 bases sitting between them. Germline V lookup: CDR1 SQVTM, CDR2 ANQGSEA. This CDR3 is 13 amino acids long. The CDR3 nucleotides are TGCAGCGCCGCTAGGCTTTCGCCTTTCGAGCAGTACTTC. It yields the protein CSAARLSPFEQYF.

The chain is built from TRBV19 and TRBJ1-5, with TRBD1 as a possible D gene (6 bases). This CDR3 comprises 18 residues. V was clipped by 3 bases and J by 5 bases, with 23 bases between them. Germline lookup yields CDR1 LNHDA and CDR2 SQIVND (reference sequence). The CDR3 loop is CASSIDPYLLTGDQPQHF. DNA of the CDR3: TGTGCCAGTAGTATTGACCCCTACCTTTTGACAGGCGATCAGCCCCAGCATTTT.

The V and J genes are TRBV2 and TRBJ2-3, with a possible D match to TRBD2 (6 bases). The CDR3 is 15 amino acids. V gave up 1 base and J gave up 2 bases, with 10 bases separating them. Germline values: CDR1 SNHLY, CDR2 FYNNEI. CDR3 residues: CASSEEPSDTDTQYF. The CDR3 DNA is TGTGCCAGCAGTGAAGAGCCTAGCGACACAGATACGCAGTATTTT.

V is TRBV27 and J is TRBJ1-1, with D unresolved. Germline V gene data show CDR1 as MNHEY and CDR2 as SMNVEV (reference sequence). This CDR3 region has 14 residues. Trimming shortened V by 5 bases and J by 0 bases, and 10 bases separated the two germline ends. In DNA, the CDR3 is TGTGCCAGCAGTCCCCTCGGGATGAACACTGAAGCTTTCTTT. Its translation is CASSPLGMNTEAFF.

This chain uses TRBV5-4 with TRBJ2-1, with unresolved D. The length of the CDR3 is 16 residues. The germline V gene encodes CDR1 SGHNT and CDR2 YYREEE (reference sequence). Trimming removed 4 bases from V and 0 bases from J, with 14 bases in between. The CDR3 region is CASSLTPISSYNEQFF. The DNA of the CDR3 is TGTGCCAGCAGCCTCACTCCGATTAGCTCCTACAATGAGCAGTTCTTC.

This sequence joins TRBV6-5 and TRBJ2-5, with TRBD2 matching 8 bases. Matching the DNA end better, TRBJ2-7 makes the J call doubtful. Germline CDR1 reads MNHEY; CDR2 reads SVGAGI. The CDR3 loop spans 14 amino acids. This chain's CDR3 is CASSYGTSGYEQYF. CDR3 DNA: TGTGCCAGCAGTTACGGTACTAGCGGATACGAGCAGTACTTC.

This clone was detected once. V usage is TRBV2 and J usage is TRBJ2-7; no clear D. CDR3 length equals 10 residues. The germline V gene encodes CDR1 SNHLY and CDR2 FYNNEI. V lost 10 bases and J 3 bases, leaving 7 bases between the germline ends. CDR3 coding DNA: TGTGCCACTGGGCTCTACGAGCAGTACTTC. It yields the protein CATGLYEQYF.

V and J are TRBV5-6 and TRBJ1-2, with 8 bases fitting TRBD1. Germline loops: CDR1 SGHDT, CDR2 YYEEEE. V lost 3 bases, J lost 8 bases, and 3 bases stayed unmatched. The CDR3 covers 12 residues. In DNA form, the CDR3 reads TGTGCCAGCAGCTACGCAGGGGGCGGCTACACCTTC. This translates into CASSYAGGGYTF.

This chain connects TRBV5-5 to TRBJ1-2; maybe TRBD1 (6 bases). Trimming cost V 4 bases and J 8 bases, with 12 bases left between them. Germline lookup yields CDR1 SGHKS and CDR2 YYEKEE (reference sequence). This CDR3 comprises 12 residues. Here the CDR3 reads CASSVNRDGYTF. Written as DNA, the CDR3 is TGTGCCAGCAGCGTGAACAGGGACGGCTACACCTTC.

The CDR3 region is CASSPPSVTEQFF. In DNA, the CDR3 is TGTGCCAGCAGCCCTCCCTCGGTGACTGAGCAGTTCTTC. The chain couples TRBV27 to TRBJ2-1; unclear D gene. The CDR3 is 13 residues long. Germline CDR1 and CDR2: MNHEY and SMNVEV (reference sequence). V was shortened by 6 bases and J by 9 bases, with 15 bases between the two germline ends.

This clone was counted a few times. The chain couples TRBV4-1 to TRBJ1-5; TRBD1 matches 10 bases. Germline trimming cut 3 bases from V and 6 bases from J; bases unmatched to any gene: 5. This CDR3 spans 15 amino acids. Germline values: CDR1 MGHRA, CDR2 YSYEKL. The CDR3: CASSQGQGFSQPQHF. As DNA, the CDR3 is TGCGCCAGCAGCCAGGGACAGGGGTTCAGTCAGCCCCAGCATTTT.

There are a few counts of this clone. This rearrangement joins TRBV27 to TRBJ1-2; no clear D. Trimming took 8 bases from V and 2 from J, leaving 15 bases between them. From germline, CDR1 is MNHEY and CDR2 SMNVEV (reference sequence). This CDR3 has 14 amino acids. Written as DNA, the CDR3 is TGTGCCAGCGGCCCCATTGGGATAAACTATGGCTACACCTTC. Translating gives CASGPIGINYGYTF.

J is TRBJ2-4 and V is TRBV21-1. TRBV21-1 is shown as a pseudogene. CDR3 length: 12 residues. The CDR3 reads CATRGQKNIQYF. The CDR3 coding sequence is TGTGCCACCCGGGGGCAGAAAAACATTCAGTACTTC.

The rearrangement joins TRBV28 to TRBJ2-7; D may be TRBD1 (6 bases). This CDR3 comprises 14 residues. V shed 5 bases and J shed 4 bases, with 15 bases lying between them. Germline V gene lookup returns CDR1 MDHEN and CDR2 SYDVKM. The CDR3 DNA is TGTGCCAGCAGTCTACAGACAGGTTTATACGAGCAGTACTTC. Its translation: CASSLQTGLYEQYF.

The CDR3 DNA reads as TGTGCCAGCAGTGGACTATACACAGATACGCAGTATTTT. It yields the protein CASSGLYTDTQYF. V and J are TRBV27 and TRBJ2-3, with D possibly matching TRBD2 (6 bases). The CDR3 loop spans 13 amino acids. Germline assignment: CDR1 MNHEY and CDR2 SMNVEV (reference sequence). V was clipped by 5 bases and J by 2 bases, with 8 bases between them.

This chain joins TRBV9 and TRBJ2-7, with a possible D match to TRBD2 (5 bases). The CDR3 covers 14 residues. Trimming shortened V by 1 base and J by 6 bases, and 14 bases separated the two germline ends. The germline V gene has CDR1 SGDLS and CDR2 YYNGEE. CDR3: CASSVLGLGGEQYF. The CDR3 DNA reads as TGTGCCAGCAGCGTACTGGGTCTTGGAGGCGAGCAGTACTTC.

The genes are TRBV27 and TRBJ2-1, with a possible D match to TRBD2 (6 bases). V lost 2 bases and J lost 6, with 14 bases in between. Germline V gives CDR1 MNHEY, CDR2 SMNVEV (reference sequence). The CDR3 spans 15 residues. The CDR3 region is CASSLVAGTSNEQFF. The CDR3 region has the DNA TGTGCCAGCAGTTTAGTGGCGGGAACTAGCAATGAGCAGTTCTTC.

The rearrangement joins TRBV10-2 to TRBJ1-5; D may be TRBD1 (5 bases). Germline V CDR1 and CDR2: WSHSY, SAAADI. CDR3 length: 13 residues. Trimming took 2 bases from V and 7 from J, leaving 9 bases between them. CDR3: CASSEVGEQPQHF. The CDR3 coding sequence is TGCGCCAGCAGTGAGGTGGGGGAGCAGCCCCAGCATTTT.

In its sample, this clone was seen once. The CDR3 DNA sequence: TGTGCCAGCAGTTTCCCCGCGCGGAGCTCCTACAATGAGCAGTTCTTC. Translating gives CASSFPARSSYNEQFF. The chain links TRBV28 to TRBJ2-1, with D hard to call. V dropped 3 bases and J dropped 0 bases, with 12 bases sitting between them. CDR3 length: 16 amino acids. CDR1 and CDR2 (germline): MDHEN, SYDVKM.